This T cell receptor beta chain was recorded in a study of T-cell memory formation after mild COVID-19. Study observations and caveats: The pre-infection memory compartment contained some responding clones, suggesting cross-reactive memory joined.

TCRdb re-derived calls from the 5' RACE reads in MiXCR, one entry per CDR3 protein. Here the sample spans around 250,000 distinct CDR3 sequences, 15% being singletons. Per germline, CDR1 DFQATT and CDR2 SNEGSKA (reference sequence). Trimming stripped 4 bases from V and 3 bases from J, with 10 bases between. This CDR3 region has 13 residues. The table lists this clonotype with many counts. The target antigen is unknown. V is TRBV20-1 and J is TRBJ2-1, with a weak D call TRBD2 (6 bases). The sample comprised PBMCs or a T cell subset sorted from them (not recorded which). The clonotype originates from an adult woman who had mild COVID-19 (a few samples of this study predate the infection). Cell type and time point are not known. The CDR3 sequence: CSAKAGNYNEQFF. In nucleotides, the CDR3 is TGCAGTGCTAAGGCGGGGAACTACAATGAGCAGTTCTTC.